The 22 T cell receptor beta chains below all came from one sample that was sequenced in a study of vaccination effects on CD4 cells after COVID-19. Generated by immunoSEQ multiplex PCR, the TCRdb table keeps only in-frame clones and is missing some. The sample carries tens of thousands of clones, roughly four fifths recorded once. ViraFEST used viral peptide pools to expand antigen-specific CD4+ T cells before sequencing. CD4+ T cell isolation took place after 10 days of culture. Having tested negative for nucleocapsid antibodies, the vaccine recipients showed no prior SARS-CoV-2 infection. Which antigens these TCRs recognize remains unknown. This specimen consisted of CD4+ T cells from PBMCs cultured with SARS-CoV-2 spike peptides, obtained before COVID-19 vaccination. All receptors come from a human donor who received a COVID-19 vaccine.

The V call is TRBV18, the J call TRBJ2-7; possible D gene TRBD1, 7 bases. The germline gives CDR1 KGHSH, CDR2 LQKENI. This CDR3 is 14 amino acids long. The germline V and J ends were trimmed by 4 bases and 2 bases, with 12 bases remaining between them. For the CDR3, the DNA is TGTGCCAGCTCACAGGCGGGACAGACCTACGAGCAGTACTTC. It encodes CASSQAGQTYEQYF.

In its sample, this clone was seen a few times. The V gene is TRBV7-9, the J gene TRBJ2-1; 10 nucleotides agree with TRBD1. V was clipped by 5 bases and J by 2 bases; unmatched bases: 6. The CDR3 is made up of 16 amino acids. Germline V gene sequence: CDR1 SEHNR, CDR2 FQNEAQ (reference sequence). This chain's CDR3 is CASSPEGQGAYNEQFF. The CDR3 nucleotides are TGTGCCAGCAGCCCAGAAGGACAGGGGGCCTACAATGAGCAGTTCTTC.

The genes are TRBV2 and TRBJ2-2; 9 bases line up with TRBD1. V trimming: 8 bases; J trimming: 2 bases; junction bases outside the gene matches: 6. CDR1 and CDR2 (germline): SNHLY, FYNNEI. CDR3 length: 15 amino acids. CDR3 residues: CASSGQGTNTGELFF. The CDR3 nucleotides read TGTGCCAGCTCTGGACAGGGGACAAACACCGGGGAGCTGTTTTTT.

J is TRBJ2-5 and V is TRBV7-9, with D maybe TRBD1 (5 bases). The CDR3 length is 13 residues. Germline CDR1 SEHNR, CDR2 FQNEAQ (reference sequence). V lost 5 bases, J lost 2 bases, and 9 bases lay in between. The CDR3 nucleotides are TGTGCCAGCAGCCAGGACATTCAAGAGACCCAGTACTTC. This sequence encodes CASSQDIQETQYF.

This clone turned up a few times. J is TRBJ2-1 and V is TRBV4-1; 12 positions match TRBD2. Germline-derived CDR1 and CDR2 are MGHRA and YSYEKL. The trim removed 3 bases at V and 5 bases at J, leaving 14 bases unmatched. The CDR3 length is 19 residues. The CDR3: CASSHIGLAGGRYNNEQFF. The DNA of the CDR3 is TGCGCCAGCAGCCATATCGGGCTAGCGGGGGGGCGTTACAACAATGAGCAGTTCTTC.

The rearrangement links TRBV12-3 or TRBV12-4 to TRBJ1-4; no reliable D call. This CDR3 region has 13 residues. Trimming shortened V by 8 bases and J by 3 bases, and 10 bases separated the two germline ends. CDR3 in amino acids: CASAQASNEKLFF. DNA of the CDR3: TGTGCCAGCGCCCAGGCTTCTAATGAAAAACTGTTTTTT.

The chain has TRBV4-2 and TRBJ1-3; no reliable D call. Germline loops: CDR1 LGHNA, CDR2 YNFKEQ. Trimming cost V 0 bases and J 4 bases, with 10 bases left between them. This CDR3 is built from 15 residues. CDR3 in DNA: TGTGCCAGCAGCCAAGATCTAGGTCCAGGAAACACCATATATTTT. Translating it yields CASSQDLGPGNTIYF.

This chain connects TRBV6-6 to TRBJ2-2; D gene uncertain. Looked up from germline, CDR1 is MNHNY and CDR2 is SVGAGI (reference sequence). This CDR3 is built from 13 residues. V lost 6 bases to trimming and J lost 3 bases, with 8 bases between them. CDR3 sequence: CASRPGDTGELFF. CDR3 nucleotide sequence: TGTGCCAGCAGGCCAGGTGACACCGGGGAGCTGTTTTTT.

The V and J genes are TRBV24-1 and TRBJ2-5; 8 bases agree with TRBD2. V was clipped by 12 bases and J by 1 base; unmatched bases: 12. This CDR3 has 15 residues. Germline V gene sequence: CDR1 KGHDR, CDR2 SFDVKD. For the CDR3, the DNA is TGTGCCGGCTCAAGGGCGGGAGGAGGCCAAGAGACCCAGTACTTC. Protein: CAGSRAGGGQETQYF.

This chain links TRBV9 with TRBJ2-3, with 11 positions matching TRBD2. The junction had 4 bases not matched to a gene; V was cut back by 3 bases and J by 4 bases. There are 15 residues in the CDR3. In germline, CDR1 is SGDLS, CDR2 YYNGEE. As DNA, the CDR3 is TGTGCCAGCAGCGCCCGGACTAGCGGGTCAGATACGCAGTATTTT. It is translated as CASSARTSGSDTQYF.

CDR3 region: CASSPPLGGTGESVYTF. DNA of the CDR3: TGTGCCAGCAGCCCCCCCTTAGGGGGGACAGGGGAATCGGTCTACACCTTC. The chain uses TRBV7-9 and TRBJ1-2, with TRBD1 matching over 10 bases. The CDR3 runs to 17 residues. Trimming at V came to 5 bases and at J to 10 bases, leaving 19 bases not matched to a gene. Germline V lookup: CDR1 SEHNR, CDR2 FQNEAQ (reference sequence). The full variable domain, rest sourced from reference TRBV7-9 and TRBJ1-2, is DTGVSQNPRHKITKRGQNVTFRCDPISEHNRLYWYRQTLGQGPEFLTYFQNEAQLEKSRLLSDRFSAERPKGSFSTLEIQRTEQGDSAMYLCASSPPLGGTGESVYTFGSGTRLTVV.

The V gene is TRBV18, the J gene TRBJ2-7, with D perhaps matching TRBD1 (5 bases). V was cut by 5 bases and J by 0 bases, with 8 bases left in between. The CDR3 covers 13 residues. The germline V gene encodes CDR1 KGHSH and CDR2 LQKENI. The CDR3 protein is CASSEGVSYEQYF. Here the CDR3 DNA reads TGTGCCAGCTCAGAAGGGGTCTCCTACGAGCAGTACTTC. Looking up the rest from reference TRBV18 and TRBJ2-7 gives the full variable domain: NAGVMQNPRHLVRRRGQEARLRCSPMKGHSHVYWYRQLPEEGLKFMVYLQKENIIDESGMPKERFSAEFPKEGPSILRIQQVVRGDSAAYFCASSEGVSYEQYFGPGTRLTVT.

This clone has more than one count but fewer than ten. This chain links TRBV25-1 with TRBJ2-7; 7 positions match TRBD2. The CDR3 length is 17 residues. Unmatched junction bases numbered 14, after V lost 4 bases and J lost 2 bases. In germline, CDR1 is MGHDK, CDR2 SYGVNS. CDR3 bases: TGTGCCAGCAGTGGATACACGAAAAACGGGACTACCTACGAGCAGTACTTC. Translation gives CASSGYTKNGTTYEQYF.

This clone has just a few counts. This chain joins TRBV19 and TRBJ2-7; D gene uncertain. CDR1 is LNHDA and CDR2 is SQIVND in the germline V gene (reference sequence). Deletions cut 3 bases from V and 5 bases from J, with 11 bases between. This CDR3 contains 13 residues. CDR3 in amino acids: CASSMVSSDEQYF. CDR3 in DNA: TGTGCCAGTAGTATGGTTAGCAGCGACGAGCAGTACTTC.

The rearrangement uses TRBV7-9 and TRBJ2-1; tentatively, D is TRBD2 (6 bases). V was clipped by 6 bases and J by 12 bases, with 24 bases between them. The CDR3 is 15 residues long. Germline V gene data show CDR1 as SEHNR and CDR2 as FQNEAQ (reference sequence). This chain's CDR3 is CASSPGHGSKEGQFF. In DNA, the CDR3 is TGTGCCAGCAGTCCCGGACACGGGAGCAAAGAGGGGCAGTTCTTC.

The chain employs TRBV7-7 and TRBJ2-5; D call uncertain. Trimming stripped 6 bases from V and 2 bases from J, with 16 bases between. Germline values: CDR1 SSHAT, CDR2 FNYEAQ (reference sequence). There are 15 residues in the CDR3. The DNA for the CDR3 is TGTGCCAGCAGTTCGGGCCGTTCGTGGCAAGAGACCCAGTACTTC. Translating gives CASSSGRSWQETQYF.

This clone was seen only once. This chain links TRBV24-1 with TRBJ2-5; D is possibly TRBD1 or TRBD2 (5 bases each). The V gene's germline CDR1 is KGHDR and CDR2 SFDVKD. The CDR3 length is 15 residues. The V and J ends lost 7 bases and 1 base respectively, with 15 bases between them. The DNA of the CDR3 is TGTGCCACCAGCCTGGGATGGGGGTCCCAAGAGACCCAGTACTTC. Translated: CATSLGWGSQETQYF.

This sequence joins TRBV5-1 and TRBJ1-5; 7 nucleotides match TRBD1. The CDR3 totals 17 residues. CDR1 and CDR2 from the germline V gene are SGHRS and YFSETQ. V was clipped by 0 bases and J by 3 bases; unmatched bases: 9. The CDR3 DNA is TGCGCCAGCAGCTTGGGTCCGAGAACAGGGGACAATCAGCCCCAGCATTTT. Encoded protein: CASSLGPRTGDNQPQHF.

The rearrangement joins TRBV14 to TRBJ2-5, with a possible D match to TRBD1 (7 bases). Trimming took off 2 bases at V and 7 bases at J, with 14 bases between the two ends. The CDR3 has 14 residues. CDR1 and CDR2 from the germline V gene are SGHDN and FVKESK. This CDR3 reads CASSQRTGAGTQYF. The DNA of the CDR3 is TGTGCCAGCAGCCAACGGACAGGAGCGGGGACCCAGTACTTC.

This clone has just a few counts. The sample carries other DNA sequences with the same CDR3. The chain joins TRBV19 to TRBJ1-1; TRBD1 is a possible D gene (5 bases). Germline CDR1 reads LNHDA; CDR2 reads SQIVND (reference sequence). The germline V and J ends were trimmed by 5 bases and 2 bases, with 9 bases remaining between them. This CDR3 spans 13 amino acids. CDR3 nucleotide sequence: TGTGCCAGTAGTTCGGGGCTTAACACTGAAGCTTTCTTT. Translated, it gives CASSSGLNTEAFF.

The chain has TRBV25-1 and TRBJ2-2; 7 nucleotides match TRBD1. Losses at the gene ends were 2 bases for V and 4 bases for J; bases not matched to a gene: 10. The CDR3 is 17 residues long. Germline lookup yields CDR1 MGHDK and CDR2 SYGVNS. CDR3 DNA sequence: TGTGCCAGCAGTGAAGAGACAGGGTCAATAGGCACCGGGGAGCTGTTTTTT. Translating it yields CASSEETGSIGTGELFF. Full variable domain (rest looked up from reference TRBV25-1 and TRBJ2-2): EADIYQTPRYLVIGTGKKITLECSQTMGHDKMYWYQQDPGMELHLIHYSYGVNSTEKGDLSSESTVSRIRTEHFPLTLESARPSHTSQYLCASSEETGSIGTGELFFGEGSRLTVL.

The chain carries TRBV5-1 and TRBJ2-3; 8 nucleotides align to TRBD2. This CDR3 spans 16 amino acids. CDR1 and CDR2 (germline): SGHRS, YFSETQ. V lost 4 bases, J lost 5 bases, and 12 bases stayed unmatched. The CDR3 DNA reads TGCGCCAGCAGCGCTCCCAGCGGGGGCTTGGGAGATACGCAGTATTTT. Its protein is CASSAPSGGLGDTQYF. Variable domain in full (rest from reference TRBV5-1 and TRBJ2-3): KAGVTQTPRYLIKTRGQQVTLSCSPISGHRSVSWYQQTPGQGLQFLFEYFSETQRNKGNFPGRFSGRQFSNSRSEMNVSTLELGDSALYLCASSAPSGGLGDTQYFGPGTRLTVL.